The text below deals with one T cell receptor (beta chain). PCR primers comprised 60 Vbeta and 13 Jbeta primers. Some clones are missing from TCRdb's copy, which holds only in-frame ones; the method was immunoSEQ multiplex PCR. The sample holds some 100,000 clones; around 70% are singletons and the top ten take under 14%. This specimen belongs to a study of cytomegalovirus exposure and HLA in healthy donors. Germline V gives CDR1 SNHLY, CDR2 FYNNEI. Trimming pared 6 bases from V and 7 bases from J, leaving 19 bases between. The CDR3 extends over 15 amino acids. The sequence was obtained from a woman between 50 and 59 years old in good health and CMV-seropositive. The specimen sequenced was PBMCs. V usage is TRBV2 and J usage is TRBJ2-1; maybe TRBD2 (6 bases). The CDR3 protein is CASRIRDFGQNEQFF. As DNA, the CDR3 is TGTGCCAGCAGGATCCGGGACTTCGGACAAAATGAGCAGTTCTTC.